This T cell receptor (beta chain) comes out of a study of T cell responses to AZD1222 COVID-19 vaccine. Whole-study results and caveats: Clonal diversity may have been underestimated, and the donors were mostly white British, with more females than males.

Assay: immunoSEQ multiplex PCR; the TCRdb copy retains only in-frame clones and omits some. The sample has approximately 160,000 clones; approximately 90% are singletons. Details on this clone: The antigen is unknown.

J lost 8 bases, V lost 4 bases, and 11 bases had no gene match. The germline V gene encodes CDR1 MDHEN and CDR2 SYDVKM. CDR3 length: 15 amino acids. This TCR was recovered from an adult in good health. Sequences were derived from peripheral blood, sampled on day 0 of AZD1222 vaccination. This sequence joins TRBV28 and TRBJ1-2, with 9 bases matching TRBD1. In nucleotides, the CDR3 is TGTGCCAGCAGTTCGTCACTGGGACAGGGAGTCGGCTACACCTTC. It yields the protein CASSSSLGQGVGYTF.